This TCR beta chain derives from a study of blood T cells in healthy people across ages. General study findings and limits: The unknown donor CMV status may have confounded expanded clonotype changes.

Germline loops: CDR1 SEHNR, CDR2 FQNEAQ (reference sequence). V shed 7 bases and J shed 3 bases, with 18 bases lying between them. The CDR3 is 15 residues long. This clonotype was counted a single time. Its antigen is currently unknown. The people who gave samples were healthy Caucasians from Russia, aged roughly 6 to 100. The second PCR ran roughly 7 to 11 cycles with a sample-barcoded 5' primer and J-beta primers. There were at least 2.5 million CDR3-containing paired-end reads obtained from each sample. From the 5' RACE reads, TCRdb called clonotypes with MiXCR, one entry per CDR3 protein. Of hundreds of thousands of distinct CDR3 sequences detected, 56% appear once; the ten largest clones hold roughly 25%.

The chain recombines TRBV7-9 with TRBJ1-1, with D perhaps TRBD1 (6 bases). Input material: blood. The sequence derives from a man aged 40-50 years in good health. CDR3 residues: CASTYREHRDTEAFF. The DNA of the CDR3 is TGTGCCAGCACCTACAGGGAACATAGGGACACTGAAGCTTTCTTT.